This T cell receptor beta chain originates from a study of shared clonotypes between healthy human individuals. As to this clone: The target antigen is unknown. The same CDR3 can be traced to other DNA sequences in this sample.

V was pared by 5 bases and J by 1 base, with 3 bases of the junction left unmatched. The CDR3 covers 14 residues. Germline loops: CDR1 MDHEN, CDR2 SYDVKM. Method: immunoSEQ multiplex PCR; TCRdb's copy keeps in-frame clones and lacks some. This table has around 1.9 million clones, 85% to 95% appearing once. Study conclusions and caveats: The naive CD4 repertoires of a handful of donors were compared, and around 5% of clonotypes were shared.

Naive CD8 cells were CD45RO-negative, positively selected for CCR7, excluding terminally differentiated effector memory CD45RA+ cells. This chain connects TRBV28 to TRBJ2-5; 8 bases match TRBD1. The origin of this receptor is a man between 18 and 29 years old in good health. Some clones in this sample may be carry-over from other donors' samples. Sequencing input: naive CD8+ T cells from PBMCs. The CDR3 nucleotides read TGTGCCAGCAGTAGGACAGGGAGCCAAGAGACCCAGTACTTC. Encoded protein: CASSRTGSQETQYF.